This T cell receptor beta chain was identified in a study of cytomegalovirus exposure and HLA in healthy donors. Study-level results: Per published accounts, TCR beta sequences correctly predicted the HLA-A and HLA-B alleles of most subjects.

V lost 5 bases and J lost 0; bases outside the gene matches: 5. The CDR3 runs to 15 residues. Per the germline V gene, CDR1 is SGHDT and CDR2 is YYEEEE. Healthy bone marrow donors formed the donor group. PCR employed 60 Vbeta and 13 Jbeta primers. Assay used: immunoSEQ multiplex PCR; TCRdb lists only in-frame clones, some missing. The sample shows 38,000 or so clones, and roughly 9.6% sits with its ten largest clones. In the case of this clone: Its target is not known.

The rearrangement uses TRBV5-6 and TRBJ1-3, with 7 bases lining up with TRBD1. This TCR was recovered from a man between 40 and 49 years old in good health and CMV-seropositive. The sequenced sample consisted of PBMCs. The chain's CDR3 is CASRDGTDSGNTIYF. The CDR3 nucleotides are TGTGCCAGCAGGGACGGGACAGACTCTGGAAACACCATATATTTT.